The following is a TCR beta chain sequence with its context. Deletions cut 8 bases from V and 1 base from J, with 22 bases between. Germline loops: CDR1 KGHDR, CDR2 SFDVKD. The CDR3 has 17 residues. This sample was included in a study of blood T cell repertoires in COVID-19. In the authors' methods: Researchers report that nucleated cell counts were estimated from reference gene primer amplification. TCRdb's copy holds only in-frame clones and misses some; the assay was immunoSEQ multiplex PCR. V, J and clone size reflect that table, while D and trimming were determined from the DNA. The data show roughly 270,000 clones, roughly four fifths seen once.

The clonotype was recovered from a man aged 35-49 years who had been exposed to COVID-19. Sequenced input: PBMCs or T cells enriched from blood (not recorded which). The chain couples TRBV24-1 to TRBJ1-1; no clear D. The CDR3 protein is CATTQTLLSRRNTEAFF. DNA for the CDR3: TGTGCCACCACCCAGACATTGCTAAGTCGACGGAACACTGAAGCTTTCTTT.